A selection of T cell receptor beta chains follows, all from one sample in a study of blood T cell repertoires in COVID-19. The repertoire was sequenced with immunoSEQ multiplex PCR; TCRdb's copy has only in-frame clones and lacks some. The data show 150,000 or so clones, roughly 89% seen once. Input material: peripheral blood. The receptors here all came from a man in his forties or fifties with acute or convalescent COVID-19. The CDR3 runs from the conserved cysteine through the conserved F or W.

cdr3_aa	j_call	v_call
CASSLGPGADNQPQHF	TRBJ1-5	TRBV5-5
CASSQDLYTEAFF	TRBJ1-1	TRBV3-1/TRBV3-2
CASSSSGAHNEQFF	TRBJ2-1	TRBV7-3
CASSEYDRGRTFF	TRBJ1-1	TRBV6-4
CASRSGTGFNEQFF	TRBJ2-1	TRBV28
CATSKDIFGPQHF	TRBJ1-5	TRBV15
CAISGLRQDTQYF	TRBJ2-3	TRBV10-3
CASSQDAAQGLTNTIYF	TRBJ1-3	TRBV4-3
CASSLRVSGYTF	TRBJ1-2	TRBV11-2
CASSLDYINNEQFF	TRBJ2-1	TRBV18
CASSLKPTGAEAFF	TRBJ1-1	TRBV7-2
CASSNPGGANYGYTF	TRBJ1-2	TRBV6-5
CASSVEGTRETQYF	TRBJ2-5	TRBV9
CASSMSGGTGELFF	TRBJ2-2	TRBV19
CAIAPLSANYGYTF	TRBJ1-2	TRBV10-3
CASSLDGRGYGYTF	TRBJ1-2	TRBV11-2
CASSPYTQDVGQPQHF	TRBJ1-5	TRBV6-6
CASSLWTGDISNQPQHF	TRBJ1-5	TRBV28
CASSPGLAAPGEQYF	TRBJ2-7	TRBV18
CASSAGLAGVSYNEQFF	TRBJ2-1	TRBV9
CASNLGTSSAEQYF	TRBJ2-7	TRBV19
CASSQVDPFLPPEADTQYF	TRBJ2-3	TRBV14
CASSQALQKGPTQYTIYF	TRBJ1-3	TRBV4-3
CASSYWEAGSYEQYF	TRBJ2-7	TRBV6-5
CASKRVTSGAITFF	TRBJ2-1	TRBV6-5
CASSLVAGMETQYF	TRBJ2-5	TRBV7-2
CASSGTGFPNEKLFF	TRBJ1-4	TRBV9
CASAGPNTDTQYF	TRBJ2-3	TRBV7-8
CATSRDRGGNTIYF	TRBJ1-3	TRBV15
CASTTGHGNTIYF	TRBJ1-3	TRBV28
CASSLSPEKLFF	TRBJ1-4	TRBV6-6
CASSPGTGALGTEAFF	TRBJ1-1	TRBV19
CASSMRQGNRNEQFF	TRBJ2-1	TRBV5-4